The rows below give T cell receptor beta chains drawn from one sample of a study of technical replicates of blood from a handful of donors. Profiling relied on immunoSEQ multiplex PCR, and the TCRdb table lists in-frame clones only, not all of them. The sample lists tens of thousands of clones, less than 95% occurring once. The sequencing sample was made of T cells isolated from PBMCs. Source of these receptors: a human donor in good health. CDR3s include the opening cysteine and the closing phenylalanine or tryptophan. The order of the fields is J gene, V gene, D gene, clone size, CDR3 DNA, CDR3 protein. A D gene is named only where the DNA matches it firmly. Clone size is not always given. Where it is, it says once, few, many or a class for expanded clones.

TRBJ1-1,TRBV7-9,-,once,TGTGCCAGCAGCTTAGTCCCCTCCGTGAGGGCTGAAGCTTTCTTT,CASSLVPSVRAEAFF
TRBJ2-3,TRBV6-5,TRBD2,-,TGTGCCAGCAGGCGGGGGGCGGGAAATACGCAGTATTTT,CASRRGAGNTQYF
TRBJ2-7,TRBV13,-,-,TGTGCCAGCAGCTCCCCGACAGGCCGGTACGAGCAGTACTTC,CASSSPTGRYEQYF
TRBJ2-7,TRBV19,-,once,TGTGCCAGTAGTCCCAGTTCTGGCTCCTACGAGCAGTACTTC,CASSPSSGSYEQYF
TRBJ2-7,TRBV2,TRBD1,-,TGTGCCAGCAGTGAAGCGCCCCTAACAGGGGGCGGAACCTACGAGCAGTACTTC,CASSEAPLTGGGTYEQYF
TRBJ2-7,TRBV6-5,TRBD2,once,TGTGCCAGCAGTTCAGAAAGTTTAGCGGGAGTATACGAGCAGTACTTC,CASSSESLAGVYEQYF
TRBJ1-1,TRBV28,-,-,TGTGCCAGCAGTTCACAGGGTGTGAACACTGAAGCTTTCTTT,CASSSQGVNTEAFF
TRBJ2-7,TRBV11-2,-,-,TGTGCCAGCAGCTTAGACAGGTCCTACGAGCAGTACTTC,CASSLDRSYEQYF
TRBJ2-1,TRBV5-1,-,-,TGCGCCAGCAGCTTGGTTGGCAGGGAGGATGAGCAGTTCTTC,CASSLVGREDEQFF
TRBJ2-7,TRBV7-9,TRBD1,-,TGTGCCAGCAGCGCTCGGGACAGGTTCGACGAGCAGTACTTC,CASSARDRFDEQYF
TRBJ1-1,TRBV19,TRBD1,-,TGTGCCAGTAGTATACAGTTTATTGCAGGGGGGTACACTGAAGCTTTCTTT,CASSIQFIAGGYTEAFF
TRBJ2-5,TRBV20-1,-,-,TGCAGTGTAAGGGAGCTGGAGACCCAGTACTTC,CSVRELETQYF
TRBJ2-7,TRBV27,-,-,TGTGCCAGCAGCCCCCAGGGCGTCGAGCAGTACTTC,CASSPQGVEQYF
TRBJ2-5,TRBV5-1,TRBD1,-,TGCGCCAGCAGCTCGACAGGGGGCGAAGAGACCCAGTACTTC,CASSSTGGEETQYF
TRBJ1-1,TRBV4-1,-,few,TGCGCCAGCAGCCATCCCGGGGTTGAACCTGAAGCTTTCTTT,CASSHPGVEPEAFF